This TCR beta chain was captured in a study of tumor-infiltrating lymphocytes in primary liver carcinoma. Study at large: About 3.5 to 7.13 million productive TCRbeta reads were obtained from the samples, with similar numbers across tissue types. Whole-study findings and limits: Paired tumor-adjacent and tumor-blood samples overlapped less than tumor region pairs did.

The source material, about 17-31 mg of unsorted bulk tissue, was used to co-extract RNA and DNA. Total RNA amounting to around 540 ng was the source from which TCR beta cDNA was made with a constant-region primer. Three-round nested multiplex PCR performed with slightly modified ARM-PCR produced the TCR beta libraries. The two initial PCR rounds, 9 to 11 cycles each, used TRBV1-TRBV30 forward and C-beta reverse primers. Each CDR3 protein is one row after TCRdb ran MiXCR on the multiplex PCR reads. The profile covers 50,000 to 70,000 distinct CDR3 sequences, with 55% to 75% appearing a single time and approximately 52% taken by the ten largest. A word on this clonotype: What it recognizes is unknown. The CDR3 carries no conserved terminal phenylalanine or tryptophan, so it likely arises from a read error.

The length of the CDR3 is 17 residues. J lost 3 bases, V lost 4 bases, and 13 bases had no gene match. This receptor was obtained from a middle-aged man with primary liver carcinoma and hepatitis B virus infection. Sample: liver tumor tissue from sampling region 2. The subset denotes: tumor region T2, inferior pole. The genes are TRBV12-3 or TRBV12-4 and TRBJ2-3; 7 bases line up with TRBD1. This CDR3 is CASSYHRDSLVTDTQYL. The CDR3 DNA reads TGTGCCAGCAGTTATCACCGGGACAGTTTAGTTACAGATACGCAGTATTTA.